The next 15 T cell receptor beta chains were all read from a single sample in a study of human T cells and chemical hapten exposure. The time point here: pre-sensitization, week 0. Treatment defined: therapeutic diphenylcyclopropenone sensitization with weekly scalp DPC. TCRdb used MiXCR to reprocess the RACE reads, holding one entry per CDR3 protein. The data contain roughly 64,000 distinct CDR3 sequences, around 11% of them singletons. Specimen: whole blood, collected in connection with sensitization to the hapten diphenylcyclopropenone (DPC). All receptors derive from a woman aged 40-49 years with alopecia areata. Some clones in this sample may be carry-over from other donors' samples.

This clonotype was seen many times. The rearrangement links TRBV7-2 to TRBJ2-3; D possibly corresponds to TRBD2 (7 bases). Trimming pared 7 bases from V and 1 base from J, leaving 15 bases between. Germline V gene lookup returns CDR1 SGHTA and CDR2 FQGNSA. The CDR3 consists of 15 residues. CDR3 loop: CASTPEGGRTDTQYF. The DNA for the CDR3 is TGTGCCAGCACCCCCGAGGGGGGGCGCACAGATACGCAGTATTTT.

Concerning this clonotype: A much larger clone lies one base from this, so it may be a read error. The V and J genes are TRBV27 and TRBJ1-2; unclear D gene. Germline values: CDR1 MNHEY, CDR2 SMNVEV (reference sequence). The CDR3 has 11 residues. For the CDR3, the DNA is TGTGCCAGCAGTTCTGATGCGGGCTTCACCTTC. Translated, it gives CASSSDAGFTF.

This clonotype was detected many times. The rearrangement joins TRBV6-6 to TRBJ1-1; D uncertain. Between the trimmed V and J ends, which lost 6 bases and 6 bases, there was a span of 11 bases. Per germline, CDR1 MNHNY and CDR2 SVGAGI (reference sequence). The CDR3 is made up of 12 amino acids. The CDR3 sequence is CASSPTRSEAFF. The CDR3 coding sequence is TGTGCCAGCAGCCCCACCCGGTCTGAAGCTTTCTTT.

The chain uses TRBV30 and TRBJ2-7, with 7 positions matching TRBD2. Looked up from germline, CDR1 is GTSNPN and CDR2 is SVGIG (reference sequence). CDR3 length equals 13 residues. V dropped 6 bases and J dropped 2; count of bases not matched to a gene: 7. Written as DNA, the CDR3 is TGTGCCTGCTCCTGGGGGGGTACCTACGAGCAGTACTTC. This sequence encodes CACSWGGTYEQYF.

This clonotype was observed many times. The CDR3 loop reads CASSLGATSSYEQYF. The CDR3 DNA reads as TGCGCCAGCAGCCTTGGGGCCACGAGCTCCTACGAGCAGTACTTC. The chain combines TRBV4-1 with TRBJ2-7; D perhaps matches TRBD1 (5 bases). In germline, CDR1 is MGHRA, CDR2 YSYEKL. Trimming shortened V by 4 bases and J by 0 bases, and 13 bases separated the two germline ends. The CDR3 length is 15 residues.

There are many counts of this clonotype. The rearrangement uses TRBV6-1 and TRBJ1-5, with TRBD1 identical over 7 bases. Germline V lookup: CDR1 MNHNS, CDR2 SASEGT. V dropped 1 base and J dropped 3; count of bases not matched to a gene: 3. This CDR3 is 15 amino acids long. The CDR3 nucleotides read TGTGCCAGCAGTGAAGAGAGGGGGCCCAATCAGCCCCAGCATTTT. Translated, it gives CASSEERGPNQPQHF.

This clonotype was observed many times. V gene TRBV6-5 combines with J gene TRBJ2-1; a weak D match, TRBD2 (6 bases). The V and J ends lost 0 bases and 7 bases respectively, with 16 bases between them. The germline V gene encodes CDR1 MNHEY and CDR2 SVGAGI. The CDR3 has 16 amino acids. The CDR3 loop reads CASSYSPWAGRNEQFF. Here the CDR3 DNA reads TGTGCCAGCAGTTACTCTCCCTGGGCAGGGAGGAATGAGCAGTTCTTC.

The chain links TRBV5-1 to TRBJ2-1; D is ambiguous. With 4 bases removed from V and 3 bases from J, the gap between germline ends came to 11 bases. The germline CDR1 and CDR2 sequences are SGHRS and YFSETQ. This CDR3 is 14 amino acids long. CDR3 residues: CASSPFRGYNEQFF. The DNA of the CDR3 is TGCGCCAGCAGCCCCTTTAGAGGCTACAATGAGCAGTTCTTC.

This clonotype was counted between two and nine times. This chain connects TRBV19 to TRBJ2-6, with TRBD1 matching 8 bases. This CDR3 has 16 residues. Germline trimming cut 7 bases from V and 0 bases from J; bases unmatched to any gene: 5. Germline CDR1 reads LNHDA; CDR2 reads SQIVND (reference sequence). The chain's CDR3 is CASKGQAVSGANVLTF. The CDR3 nucleotides read TGTGCCAGTAAGGGACAGGCGGTCTCTGGGGCCAACGTCCTGACTTTC.

This clonotype occurred many times. The V call is TRBV24-1, the J call TRBJ2-3, with 10 bases fitting TRBD2. The CDR3 contains 16 residues. Germline CDR1 reads KGHDR; CDR2 reads SFDVKD. V lost 6 bases and J lost 1; bases outside the gene matches: 6. CDR3 protein: CATSRSGRARTDTQYF. The CDR3 bases are TGTGCCACCAGTAGGAGCGGGAGGGCCCGCACAGATACGCAGTATTTT.

J is TRBJ2-1 and V is TRBV5-1; D perhaps matches TRBD1 (6 bases). In germline, CDR1 is SGHRS, CDR2 YFSETQ. V was trimmed by 1 base and J by 15 bases, leaving 14 bases between them. This CDR3 comprises 12 residues. CDR3 loop: CASSLQSTGLFF. The DNA for the CDR3 is TGCGCCAGCAGCTTGCAGAGCACAGGGCTGTTCTTC.

This clonotype showed up many times. This chain joins TRBV11-2 and TRBJ2-3; 8 bases are a match to TRBD2. Per germline, CDR1 SGHAT and CDR2 FQNNGV. The V and J ends lost 1 base and 4 bases, in that order; junction bases with no gene match: 7. The CDR3 contains 16 residues. The CDR3 sequence is CASSLAAGGVADTQYF. The DNA of the CDR3 is TGTGCCAGCAGCTTAGCGGCCGGGGGGGTGGCAGATACGCAGTATTTT.

The CDR3 protein is CASSRPREAFF. CDR3 nucleotide sequence: TGTGCCAGCAGTCGACCTCGTGAAGCTTTCTTT. J is TRBJ1-1 and V is TRBV28; the D is unclear. The V end was cut by 5 bases, the J end by 7 bases, with 8 bases between. CDR3 length equals 11 residues. The V gene's germline CDR1 is MDHEN and CDR2 SYDVKM.

CDR3 in DNA: TGTGCCAGCAGCTTAGAGGGGGGCTCGAACAATGAGCAGTTCTTC. It translates to CASSLEGGSNNEQFF. The rearrangement joins TRBV11-3 to TRBJ2-1, with D perhaps TRBD1 or TRBD2 (6 bases each). This CDR3 comprises 15 residues. V shed 0 bases and J shed 5 bases, with 11 bases lying between them. The germline gives CDR1 SGHNT, CDR2 YENEEA.

This clonotype was seen repeatedly, ten times or more. The chain combines TRBV29-1 with TRBJ1-3; D call uncertain. The V gene's germline CDR1 is SQVTM and CDR2 ANQGSEA. V shed 0 bases and J shed 0 bases, with 6 bases lying between them. The CDR3 covers 14 residues. Here the CDR3 reads CSVEETHSGNTIYF. The CDR3 region has the DNA TGCAGCGTTGAAGAGACACACTCTGGAAACACCATATATTTT. Full variable domain (rest looked up from reference TRBV29-1 and TRBJ1-3): SAVISQKPSRDICQRGTSLTIQCQVDSQVTMMFWYRQQPGQSLTLIATANQGSEATYESGFVIDKFPISRPNLTFSTLTVSNMSPEDSSIYLCSVEETHSGNTIYFGEGSWLTVV.